These 32 T cell receptor beta chains were sequenced from one sample in a study of tumor and adjacent non-tumor tissue in lung cancer. No cell sorting was done before RNA was extracted from the tissue. Distant lung tissue was collected more than 3 cm away from the tumor edge. Three rounds of nested PCR, following a modified ARM-PCR protocol, produced the TCRbeta library. One entry per CDR3 protein results from TCRdb running MiXCR on the multiplex PCR reads. The sample carries some 100,000 distinct CDR3 sequences, roughly two thirds recorded once. Sequenced material: distant non-tumor lung tissue. The receptors here all came from a man between 25 and 39 years old with non-small cell lung cancer.

The chain uses TRBV10-2 and TRBJ2-1, with D possibly matching TRBD2 (6 bases). The CDR3 has 16 residues. V lost 6 bases and J 9 bases, leaving 24 bases between the germline ends. Looked up from germline, CDR1 is WSHSY and CDR2 is SAAADI. Here the CDR3 reads CASREKGVAGGSEQFF. The CDR3 DNA reads as TGCGCCAGCAGGGAAAAGGGAGTAGCAGGAGGGAGTGAGCAGTTCTTC.

With respect to this clonotype: This is likely a read error, given that the CDR3 carries no conserved phenylalanine or tryptophan at its end. This rearrangement joins TRBV12-3 or TRBV12-4 to TRBJ2-7; TRBD2 aligns across 7 bases. This CDR3 region has 14 residues. V lost 4 bases and J lost 5; bases outside the gene matches: 8. CDR3 amino acids: CASSSDGEGHEQYS. CDR3 in DNA: TGTGCCAGCAGTTCCGACGGGGAGGGTCACGAGCAGTACTCC.

This sequence joins TRBV20-1 and TRBJ1-6; 10 positions agree with TRBD1. J lost 10 bases, V lost 3 bases, and 6 bases had no gene match. The germline CDR1 and CDR2 sequences are DFQATT and SNEGSKA (reference sequence). The CDR3 runs to 14 residues. CDR3 DNA sequence: TGCAGTGCTAGTGTGGGACAGGGGCGGTCACCCCTCCACTTT. Encoded protein: CSASVGQGRSPLHF.

This clonotype was detected many times. The genes are TRBV12-3 or TRBV12-4 and TRBJ2-7; D is unclear. V was trimmed by 5 bases and J by 6 bases, leaving 8 bases between them. This CDR3 is 11 amino acids long. CDR3 sequence (DNA): TGTGCCAGCAGTCGATCGGCCGAGCAGTACTTC. It codes for CASSRSAEQYF.

About this clonotype: Sequence at one end of the junction differs from germline and may be a read error. V gene TRBV11-1 combines with J gene TRBJ1-1; tentative D call: TRBD1 (6 bases). Germline CDR1 SGHAT, CDR2 FQDESV (reference sequence). CDR3 length equals 13 residues. CDR3 in amino acids: CANSGQPNTEALF. The DNA for the CDR3 is TGTGCCAACAGTGGACAGCCCAACACTGAAGCTCTCTTT.

With respect to this clonotype: Likely a read error: the CDR3 ends without its conserved phenylalanine or tryptophan. It is unclear where the CDR3 begins or ends on the DNA, so no DNA is shown, and the CDR3 is as TCRdb lists it. The genes are TRBV20-1 and TRBJ1-2; the DNA was not used to check the table's D call, TRBD1. CDR1 is DFQATT, CDR2 SNEGSKA, per germline (reference sequence). Termini included, the CDR3 measures 11 amino acids. CDR3 sequence: CSAPGGGGHTS.

This clonotype was recorded many times. This sequence may be a read error, since a much larger clone differs from it by one base. This rearrangement joins TRBV11-3 to TRBJ2-7; no firm D call. The germline V gene encodes CDR1 SGHNT and CDR2 YENEEA. This CDR3 comprises 14 residues. Trimming removed 5 bases from V and 3 bases from J, with 14 bases in between. The CDR3 reads CASSPRLPVYEQYF. The CDR3 region has the DNA TGTGCCAGCAGCCCCCGCCTCCCGGTCTACGAGCAGTACTTC.

In its sample, this clonotype was seen a few times. The junction does not match germline at one end; this may be a read error. The chain has TRBV11-2 and TRBJ2-3, with D unclear. CDR3 length equals 13 residues. In germline, CDR1 is SGHAT, CDR2 FQNNGV. Written as DNA, the CDR3 is TGCGCCAGCAGCACGACCTTTGCAGATATGCAGTATTTT. Encoded protein: CASSTTFADMQYF.

As concerns this clonotype: This sequence may be a read error, since a much larger clone differs from it by one base. This chain uses TRBV11-2 with TRBJ2-3, with D perhaps assigned TRBD1 or TRBD2 (7 bases each). The CDR3 covers 15 residues. Germline V lookup: CDR1 SGHAT, CDR2 FQNNGV. CDR3 protein: CASSLGQTSRDTQYF. DNA of the CDR3: TGTGCCAGCAGCTTGGGACAGACTAGCAGAGATACGCAGTATTTT.

The chain's CDR3 is CASSWAGAECEKLFF. The CDR3 coding sequence is TGTGCCAGCAGCTGGGCAGGTGCCGAATGTGAAAAACTGTTTTTT. The chain couples TRBV5-4 to TRBJ1-4, with D unclear. CDR1 and CDR2 (germline): SGHNT, YYREEE (reference sequence). This CDR3 has 15 residues. Between the trimmed V and J ends, which lost 3 bases and 7 bases, there was a span of 16 bases.

This clonotype was counted at least ten times. The genes are TRBV20-1 and TRBJ2-7; 7 positions agree with TRBD1. Germline V lookup: CDR1 DFQATT, CDR2 SNEGSKA (reference sequence). The length of the CDR3 is 13 residues. J gave up 2 bases and V 6 bases, and 7 bases lay outside the gene matches. This CDR3 is CSALDRTTYEQYF. The CDR3, as DNA: TGCAGTGCCCTGGACAGGACGACCTACGAGCAGTACTTC.

This clonotype was recorded at least ten times. The chain has TRBV6-5 and TRBJ1-5; 7 nucleotides agree with TRBD1. V dropped 6 bases and J dropped 3; count of bases not matched to a gene: 14. The CDR3 length is 17 residues. Germline V lookup: CDR1 MNHEY, CDR2 SVGAGI. CDR3 in amino acids: CASREGTVSRINQPQHF. The CDR3 DNA reads TGTGCCAGCAGAGAGGGGACAGTCAGTAGGATCAATCAGCCCCAGCATTTT.

This clonotype was recorded at least ten times. The chain recombines TRBV6-5 with TRBJ1-2, with D perhaps matching TRBD1 (6 bases). CDR3 length: 13 residues. Trimming took off 2 bases at V and 6 bases at J, with 10 bases between the two ends. Germline V gives CDR1 MNHEY, CDR2 SVGAGI. This chain's CDR3 is CASSYTGTNGYTF. In DNA, the CDR3 is TGTGCCAGCAGTTACACAGGGACTAATGGCTACACCTTC.

This clonotype appeared a few times. The junction and the germline gene differ at one end; a read error may be behind it. The V and J genes are TRBV6-5 and TRBJ2-7; 9 bases match TRBD1. Looked up from germline, CDR1 is MNHEY and CDR2 is SVGAGI. The CDR3 is 14 amino acids. The CDR3 DNA follows: TGTGCCGGCAGTGGAACAGGGGGCTCGGACGAGCAGTACTTC. Its translation: CAGSGTGGSDEQYF.

In regard to this clonotype: One junction end does not reproduce the germline sequence, and a read error may be involved. The chain combines TRBV12-3 or TRBV12-4 with TRBJ2-3, with D uncertain. The J call may be wrong; the DNA end is better matched by TRBJ1-5. The CDR3 totals 17 residues. CDR3 sequence: CAGSPYRTSGSTDTQHF. DNA of the CDR3: TGTGCCGGCAGTCCATATAGGACTAGCGGCAGCACAGATACGCAGCATTTT.

This clonotype has a count of ten or more. The chain uses TRBV5-6 and TRBJ2-5; a weak D match, TRBD1 (5 bases). The CDR3 runs 17 residues. The germline gives CDR1 SGHDT, CDR2 YYEEEE. Trimming stripped 2 bases from V and 5 bases from J, with 22 bases between. CDR3 residues: CASSLVGRAARGETQYF. CDR3 DNA sequence: TGTGCCAGCAGCTTAGTAGGCCGGGCCGCAAGGGGTGAGACCCAGTACTTC.

In its sample, this clonotype was seen once. One end of the junction is discordant with germline, which a read error may explain. The gene calls are TRBV11-2 and TRBJ1-4, with D unclear. Germline loops: CDR1 SGHAT, CDR2 FQNNGV. The CDR3 has 12 amino acids. The CDR3 bases are TGTACCAGCAACGCTAACATAGGGAAACTGTTTTTT. Amino acids: CTSNANIGKLFF.

Remarks on this clonotype: Germline and junction disagree at one end, which may indicate a read error. The V call is TRBV11-2, the J call TRBJ1-2, with TRBD1 matching over 7 bases. The germline gives CDR1 SGHAT, CDR2 FQNNGV. CDR3 length: 15 residues. Here the CDR3 DNA reads TGTGCCAGCAGCCCACTCGACAGGGCGATTTATGACTACACCTTC. Its protein product is CASSPLDRAIYDYTF.

For this clonotype: A much larger clone differs from this one at a single base, so this may be a read error. The conserved final phenylalanine or tryptophan is absent from the CDR3, which likely points to a read error. The chain has TRBV12-3 or TRBV12-4 and TRBJ2-7, with 8 bases aligning to TRBD1. The CDR3 loop spans 14 amino acids. With V trimmed by 6 bases and J by 5 bases, 9 bases remained unmatched. The CDR3 loop reads CASSHGQGNHEQYL. The CDR3 coding sequence is TGTGCCAGCAGCCACGGACAGGGAAATCACGAGCAGTACCTC.

A remark on this clonotype: The junction departs from germline at one end; a sequencing error may be responsible. This sequence joins TRBV10-3 and TRBJ1-6; D is perhaps TRBD1 (5 bases). The CDR3 has 15 residues. CDR1 and CDR2 (germline): ENHRY, SYGVKD. CDR3 in DNA: TGTGCCATCACCCCGGACATCTCCTATATTTCATCCCTCCACTTT. It yields the protein CAITPDISYISSLHF.

This sequence joins TRBV5-1 and TRBJ2-1; possible D gene TRBD1, 6 bases. This CDR3 has 15 residues. The germline gives CDR1 SGHRS, CDR2 YFSETQ. V lost 4 bases, J lost 8 bases, and 19 bases lay in between. The CDR3 DNA sequence: TGCGCCAGCAGCCTCCCCCATAGGGGGAGCTATGAGCAGTTCTTC. This codes for CASSLPHRGSYEQFF.

Details on this clonotype: It may be a read error: a sequence one base away is much more abundant. CDR3 nucleotides: TGTGCCAGCAGCTTATACAAGGGGCTCAATCAGCCCCAGCATTTT. This encodes CASSLYKGLNQPQHF. The chain combines TRBV7-8 with TRBJ1-5; possible D gene TRBD1, 5 bases. This CDR3 has 15 residues. V gave up 2 bases and J gave up 3 bases, with 11 bases separating them. Per germline, CDR1 SGHVS and CDR2 FQNEAQ.

This clonotype was seen more than once but under ten times. This could be a read error, since a much larger clone is one nucleotide away. This chain joins TRBV20-1 and TRBJ2-1; 9 bases match TRBD2. Trimming at V came to 5 bases and at J to 5 bases, leaving 10 bases not matched to a gene. The CDR3 has 15 amino acids. Germline CDR1 is DFQATT and CDR2 is SNEGSKA (reference sequence). For the CDR3, the DNA is TGCAGTGCTGGATCGGCTAGCGGGGCCAACAATGAGCAGTTCTTC. The encoded protein is CSAGSASGANNEQFF.

This clonotype was seen at least ten times. The chain links TRBV30 to TRBJ2-7; tentative D call: TRBD2 (5 bases). Germline assignment: CDR1 GTSNPN and CDR2 SVGIG (reference sequence). The CDR3 sequence is 14 residues long. V was trimmed by 3 bases and J by 2 bases, leaving 14 bases between them. The CDR3: CAWRLRGSAYEQYF. CDR3 nucleotide sequence: TGTGCCTGGAGGCTCCGGGGTTCCGCCTACGAGCAGTACTTC.

The rearrangement uses TRBV11-2 and TRBJ2-3; D possibly corresponds to TRBD2 (7 bases). Germline V lookup: CDR1 SGHAT, CDR2 FQNNGV. The CDR3 has 18 residues. V gave up 5 bases and J gave up 8 bases, with 29 bases separating them. The CDR3 DNA is TGTGCCAGCAGCCCGACCTTAGGGGGGGGGCTAAGGGGCGGTACGCAGTATTTT. Translating gives CASSPTLGGGLRGGTQYF.

Of note for this clonotype: One junction end does not reproduce the germline sequence, and a read error may be involved. The CDR3 spells CASSQERGGRVSGSTIYF. DNA for the CDR3: TGCGCCAGCAGCCAAGAACGAGGGGGACGGGTGTCTGGAAGCACCATATATTTC. The rearrangement joins TRBV4-1 to TRBJ1-3, with a possible D match to TRBD1 (6 bases). The CDR3 is 18 amino acids. CDR1 is MGHRA, CDR2 YSYEKL, per germline.

Of note for this clonotype: A junction boundary mismatches the germline segment, possibly from a read error. The chain has TRBV6-2 or TRBV6-3 and TRBJ1-5; 9 bases are shared with TRBD1. Germline V lookup: CDR1 MNHEY, CDR2 SVGEGT. This CDR3 has 15 amino acids. In nucleotides, the CDR3 is TGTGCCAGCAGTCCCGGGACAGGGTTTAATCTGCCCCAGCACTTT. It is translated as CASSPGTGFNLPQHF.

To note about this clonotype: Given a much more abundant clone one base away, this may be a read error. In nucleotides, the CDR3 is TGCAGTACTGTCCTCAGGGGGCTAGGAAGCAAACAGCCCCAGCATTTT. Amino acids: CSTVLRGLGSKQPQHF. The chain links TRBV20-1 to TRBJ1-5, with 8 bases aligning to TRBD1. The CDR3 has 16 amino acids. From germline, CDR1 is DFQATT and CDR2 SNEGSKA (reference sequence).

This clonotype was counted once. A single base separates this from a much larger clone, so it may be a read error. J is TRBJ2-7 and V is TRBV11-2; D is ambiguous. Germline V gene data show CDR1 as SGHAT and CDR2 as FQNNGV. The CDR3 is made up of 12 amino acids. The CDR3 sequence is CACSPPGYEQYF. The CDR3 nucleotides are TGTGCCTGCAGCCCTCCCGGTTACGAGCAGTACTTC. Drawing the rest from reference TRBV11-2 and TRBJ2-7, the complete variable domain is EAGVAQSPRYKIIEKRQSVAFWCNPISGHATLYWYQQILGQGPKLLIQFQNNGVVDDSQLPKDRFSAERLKGVDSTLKIQPAKLEDSAVYLCACSPPGYEQYFGPGTRLTVT.

For this clonotype: At one of its ends the junction is not consistent with the germline gene, which may arise from a read error. This chain uses TRBV5-4 with TRBJ2-2, with 11 bases fitting TRBD2. CDR1 and CDR2 (germline): SGHNT, YYREEE (reference sequence). The CDR3 covers 15 residues. Written as DNA, the CDR3 is TGTACCAGCAGCCCCGGGACTAGCGGCACCGGGGAACTGGTTTTT. It encodes CTSSPGTSGTGELVF.

The V gene is TRBV12-3 or TRBV12-4, the J gene TRBJ2-1, with 8 bases aligning to TRBD2. CDR3 size: 16 residues. Trimming took 7 bases from V and 7 from J; bases not matched to a gene: 15. CDR3 nucleotide sequence: TGTGCCAGCACCCTGACTAACGGGGGGGCTGGTAATGAGCAGTTCTTC. Encoded protein: CASTLTNGGAGNEQFF.

This clonotype came up once. V gene TRBV29-1 combines with J gene TRBJ2-2, with a tentative D call TRBD1 (6 bases). Germline V gene sequence: CDR1 SQVTM, CDR2 ANQGSEA. The CDR3 covers 16 residues. V was trimmed by 3 bases and J by 10 bases, leaving 24 bases between them. The CDR3 DNA reads TGCAGCGTTGAGTTACTCCGGGACACCAACACTGAGGAGCTGTTTTTT. Protein: CSVELLRDTNTEELFF.